The clone carrying this TCR beta chain was found a few times. The sample is drawn from a study of T-cell memory formation after mild COVID-19. This CDR3 has 15 residues. The V gene lost 5 bases and the J gene lost 4 bases, with 18 bases spanning the gap. Germline V gene sequence: CDR1 PRHDT, CDR2 FYEKMQ (reference sequence). From the 5' RACE reads, TCRdb called clonotypes with MiXCR, one entry per CDR3 protein. The profile shows some 450,000 distinct CDR3 sequences, 20% of them singletons. The V call is TRBV13, the J call TRBJ2-7; TRBD1 or TRBD2 may be the D gene (5 bases each). The sequence came from an adult woman who had mild COVID-19 (a few samples of this study predate the infection). Cell type and time point are not known. The sample taken for sequencing was PBMCs or a T cell subset sorted from them (not recorded which). This chain's CDR3 is CASSASGTKNYEQYF. DNA for the CDR3: TGTGCCAGCAGCGCCTCCGGGACGAAAAATTACGAGCAGTACTTC. The variable domain in full, with the rest retrieved from reference TRBV13 and TRBJ2-7, is AAGVIQSPRHLIKEKRETATLKCYPIPRHDTVYWYQQGPGQDPQFLISFYEKMQSDKGSIPDRFSAQQFSDYHSELNMSSLELGDSALYFCASSASGTKNYEQYFGPGTRLTVT.